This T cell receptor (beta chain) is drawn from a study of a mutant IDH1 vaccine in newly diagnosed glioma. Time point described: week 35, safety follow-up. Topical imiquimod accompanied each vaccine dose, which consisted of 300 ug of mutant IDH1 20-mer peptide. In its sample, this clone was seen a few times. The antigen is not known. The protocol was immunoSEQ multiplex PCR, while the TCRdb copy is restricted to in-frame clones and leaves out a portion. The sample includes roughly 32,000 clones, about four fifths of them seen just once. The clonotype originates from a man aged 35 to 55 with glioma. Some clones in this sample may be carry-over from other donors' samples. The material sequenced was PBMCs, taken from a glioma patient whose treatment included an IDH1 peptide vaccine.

This chain's CDR3 is CASSQRDRGTEAFF. CDR3 sequence (DNA): TGTGCCAGTAGCCAACGGGACAGGGGGACTGAAGCTTTCTTT. This sequence joins TRBV19 and TRBJ1-1; TRBD1 aligns across 11 bases. Per the germline V gene, CDR1 is LNHDA and CDR2 is SQIVND (reference sequence). The J segment lost 5 bases and the V segment lost 6 bases, leaving 5 bases of the junction unmatched. The CDR3 has 14 amino acids.